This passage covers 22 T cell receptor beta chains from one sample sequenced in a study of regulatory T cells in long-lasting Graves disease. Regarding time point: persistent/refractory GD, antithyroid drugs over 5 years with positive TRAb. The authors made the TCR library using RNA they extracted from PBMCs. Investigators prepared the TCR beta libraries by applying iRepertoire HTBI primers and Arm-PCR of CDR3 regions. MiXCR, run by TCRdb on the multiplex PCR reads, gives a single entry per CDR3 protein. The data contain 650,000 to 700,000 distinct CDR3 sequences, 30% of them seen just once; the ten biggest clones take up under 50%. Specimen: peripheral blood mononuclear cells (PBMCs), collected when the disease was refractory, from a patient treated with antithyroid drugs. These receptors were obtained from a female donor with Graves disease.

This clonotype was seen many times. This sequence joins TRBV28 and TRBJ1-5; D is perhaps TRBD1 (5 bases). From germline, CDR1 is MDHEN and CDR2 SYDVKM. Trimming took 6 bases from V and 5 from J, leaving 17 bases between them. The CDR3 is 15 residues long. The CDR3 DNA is TGTGCCAGCAGCCCCTCAGGGTCCGTCTATCAGCCCCAGCATTTT. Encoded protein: CASSPSGSVYQPQHF.

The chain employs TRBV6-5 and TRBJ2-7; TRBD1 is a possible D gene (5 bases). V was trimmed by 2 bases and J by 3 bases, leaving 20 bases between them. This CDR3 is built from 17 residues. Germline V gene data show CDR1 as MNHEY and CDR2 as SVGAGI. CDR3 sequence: CASSYVVPARGYYEQYF. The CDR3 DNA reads TGTGCCAGCAGTTACGTCGTCCCCGCAAGGGGCTACTACGAGCAGTACTTC.

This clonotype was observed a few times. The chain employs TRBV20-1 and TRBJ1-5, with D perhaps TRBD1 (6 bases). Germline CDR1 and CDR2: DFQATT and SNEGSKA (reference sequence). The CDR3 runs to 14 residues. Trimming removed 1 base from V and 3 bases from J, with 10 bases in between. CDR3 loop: CSARGGAFNQPQHF. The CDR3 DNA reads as TGCAGTGCTAGAGGGGGGGCCTTCAATCAGCCCCAGCATTTT.

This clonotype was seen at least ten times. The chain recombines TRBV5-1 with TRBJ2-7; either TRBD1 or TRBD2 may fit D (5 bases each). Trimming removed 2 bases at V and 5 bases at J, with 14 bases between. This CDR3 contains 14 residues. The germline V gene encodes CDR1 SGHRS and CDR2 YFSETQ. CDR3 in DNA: TGCGCCAGCAGCTTTCCGGGACGTACAAACGAGCAGTACTTC. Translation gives CASSFPGRTNEQYF.

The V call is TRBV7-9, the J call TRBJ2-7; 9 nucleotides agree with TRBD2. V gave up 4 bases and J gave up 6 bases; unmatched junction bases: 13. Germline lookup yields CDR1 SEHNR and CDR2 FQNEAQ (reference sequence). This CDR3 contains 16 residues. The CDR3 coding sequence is TGTGCCAGCAGCTCGGCGCCTGGGGGACTAGCTCGCGAGCAGTACTTC. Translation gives CASSSAPGGLAREQYF.

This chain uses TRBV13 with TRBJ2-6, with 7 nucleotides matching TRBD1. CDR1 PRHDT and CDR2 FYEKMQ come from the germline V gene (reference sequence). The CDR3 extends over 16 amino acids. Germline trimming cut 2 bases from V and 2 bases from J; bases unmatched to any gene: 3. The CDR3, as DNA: TGTGCCAGCAGCTTACAACAGGGGACTGGGGCCAACGTCCTGACTTTC. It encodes CASSLQQGTGANVLTF.

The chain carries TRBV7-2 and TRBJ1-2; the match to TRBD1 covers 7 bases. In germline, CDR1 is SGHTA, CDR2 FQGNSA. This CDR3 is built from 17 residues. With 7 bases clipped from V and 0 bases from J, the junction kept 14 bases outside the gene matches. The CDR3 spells CASKRRDRALANYGYTF. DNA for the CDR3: TGTGCCAGCAAGCGCCGAGACAGGGCATTAGCTAACTATGGCTACACCTTC. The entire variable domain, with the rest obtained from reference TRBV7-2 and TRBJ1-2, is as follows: GAGVSQSPSNKVTEKGKDVELRCDPISGHTALYWYRQSLGQGLEFLIYFQGNSAPDKSGLPSDRFSAERTGGSVSTLTIQRTQQEDSAVYLCASKRRDRALANYGYTFGSGTRLTVV.

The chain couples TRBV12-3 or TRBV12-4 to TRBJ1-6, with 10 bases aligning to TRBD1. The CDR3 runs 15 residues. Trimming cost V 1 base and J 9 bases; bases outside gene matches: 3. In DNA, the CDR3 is TGTGCCAGCAGTTTAGTGGGACAGGGGCCTTCACCCCTCCACTTT. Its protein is CASSLVGQGPSPLHF.

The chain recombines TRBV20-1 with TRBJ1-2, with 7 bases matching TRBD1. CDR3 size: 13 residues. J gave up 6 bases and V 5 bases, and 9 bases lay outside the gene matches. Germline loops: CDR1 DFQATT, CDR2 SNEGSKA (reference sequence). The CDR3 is CSAHSDRENGYTF. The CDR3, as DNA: TGCAGTGCTCATTCAGACAGGGAGAATGGCTACACCTTC.

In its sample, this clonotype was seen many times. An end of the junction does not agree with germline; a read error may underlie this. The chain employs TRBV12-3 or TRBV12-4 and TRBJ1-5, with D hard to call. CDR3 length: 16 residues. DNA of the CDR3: TGTGCCAGCAGTTCAGTGGTAGGTTATAGCGATCAGCCCCAGCATTTT. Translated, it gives CASSSVVGYSDQPQHF.

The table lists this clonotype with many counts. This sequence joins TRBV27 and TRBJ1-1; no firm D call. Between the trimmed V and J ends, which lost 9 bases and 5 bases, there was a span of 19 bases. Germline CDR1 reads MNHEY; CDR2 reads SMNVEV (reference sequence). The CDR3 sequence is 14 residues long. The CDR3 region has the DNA TGTGCCAGTCAACCGGGCCCCGGCGCGACTGAAGCTTTCTTT. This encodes CASQPGPGATEAFF.

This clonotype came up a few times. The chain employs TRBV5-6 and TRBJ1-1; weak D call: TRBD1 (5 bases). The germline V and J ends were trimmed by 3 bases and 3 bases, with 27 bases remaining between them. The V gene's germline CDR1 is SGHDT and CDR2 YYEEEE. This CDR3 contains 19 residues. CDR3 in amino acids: CASSSTYTRTGRKDTEAFF. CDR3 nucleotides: TGTGCCAGCAGCTCTACCTACACACGTACAGGTCGAAAGGACACTGAAGCTTTCTTT.

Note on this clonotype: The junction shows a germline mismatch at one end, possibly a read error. In nucleotides, the CDR3 is TGTGCCAGCAAAGAGGGCTCTAGAGAAAAACTGGTTTTT. Amino acids: CASKEGSREKLVF. The chain has TRBV6-1 and TRBJ1-4; no firm D call. Per the germline V gene, CDR1 is MNHNS and CDR2 is SASEGT. The length of the CDR3 is 13 residues.

CDR3 DNA sequence: TGCAGTGCTAGAGACTGGACAGCCTACGAGCAGTACTTC. It specifies CSARDWTAYEQYF. The chain carries TRBV20-1 and TRBJ2-7; a weak D match, TRBD1 (6 bases). The V and J ends lost 0 bases and 2 bases respectively, with 8 bases between them. This CDR3 spans 13 amino acids. From germline, CDR1 is DFQATT and CDR2 SNEGSKA (reference sequence).

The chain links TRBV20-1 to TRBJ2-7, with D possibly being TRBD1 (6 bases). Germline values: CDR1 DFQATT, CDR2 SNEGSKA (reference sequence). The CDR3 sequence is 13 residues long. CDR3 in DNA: TGCAGCTTTTCCAGACAGGACTCCTACGAGCAGTACTTC. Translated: CSFSRQDSYEQYF.

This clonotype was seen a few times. CDR3 protein: CASSQAGRVAETQYF. DNA of the CDR3: TGTGCCAGCAGCCAAGCCGGCAGGGTCGCTGAGACCCAGTACTTC. V usage is TRBV3-1 and J usage is TRBJ2-5, with D possibly matching TRBD1 (5 bases). The V gene lost 1 base and the J gene lost 5 bases, with 14 bases spanning the gap. The V gene's germline CDR1 is LGHDT and CDR2 YNNKEL (reference sequence). The CDR3 extends over 15 amino acids.

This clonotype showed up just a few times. The CDR3 spells CASSQDGAPYEQYF. For the CDR3, the DNA is TGTGCCAGCAGCCAAGATGGGGCTCCCTACGAGCAGTACTTC. The J gene is TRBJ2-7, the V gene TRBV3-1; a possible D gene is TRBD1 (5 bases). This CDR3 spans 14 amino acids. V dropped 0 bases and J dropped 2 bases, with 8 bases sitting between them. Germline-derived CDR1 and CDR2 are LGHDT and YNNKEL (reference sequence).

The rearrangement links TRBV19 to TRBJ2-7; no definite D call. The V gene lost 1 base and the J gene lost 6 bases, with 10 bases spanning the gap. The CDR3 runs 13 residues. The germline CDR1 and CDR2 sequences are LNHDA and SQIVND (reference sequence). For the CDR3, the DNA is TGTGCCAGTAGTATAGGTCGGGTCTCCGAGCAGTACTTC. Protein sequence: CASSIGRVSEQYF.

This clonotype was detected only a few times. CDR3 sequence: CSARVSAWGAFF. CDR3 nucleotides: TGCAGTGCTAGAGTTAGTGCGTGGGGAGCTTTCTTT. V and J are TRBV20-1 and TRBJ1-1; unclear D gene. Per germline, CDR1 DFQATT and CDR2 SNEGSKA (reference sequence). V was trimmed by 1 base and J by 10 bases, leaving 13 bases between them. The CDR3 runs 12 residues.

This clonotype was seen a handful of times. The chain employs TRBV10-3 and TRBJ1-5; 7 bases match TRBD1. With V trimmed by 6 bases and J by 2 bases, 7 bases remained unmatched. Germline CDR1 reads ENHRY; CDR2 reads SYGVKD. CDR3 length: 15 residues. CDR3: CAISPTGLGNQPQHF. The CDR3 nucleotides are TGTGCCATCAGCCCGACAGGGTTAGGCAATCAGCCCCAGCATTTT.

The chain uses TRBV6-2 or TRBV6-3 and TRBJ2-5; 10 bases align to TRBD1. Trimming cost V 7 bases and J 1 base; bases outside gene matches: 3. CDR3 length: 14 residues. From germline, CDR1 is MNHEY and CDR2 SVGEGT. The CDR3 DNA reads TGTGCCAGCACCAGGGACAGGGGCCAAGAGACCCAGTACTTC. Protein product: CASTRDRGQETQYF.

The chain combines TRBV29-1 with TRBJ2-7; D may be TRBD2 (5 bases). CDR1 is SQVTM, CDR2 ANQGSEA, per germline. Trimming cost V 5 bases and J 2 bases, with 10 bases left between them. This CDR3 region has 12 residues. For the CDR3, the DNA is TGCAGCGTTCGGGAAGCAACCTACGAGCAGTACTTC. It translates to CSVREATYEQYF.